This TCR beta chain was identified during a study of identical twins. Study-wide results and caveats: Within cord blood, abundant beta clonotypes carried fewer insertions, but memory repertoires showed no such trend.

This clonotype was seen a few times. No antigen is known for it. Each cDNA held unique molecular identifiers, and template switching gave it a universal primer site. Each CDR3 protein is one row after TCRdb ran MiXCR on the 5' RACE reads. This sample yields 430,000 or so distinct CDR3 sequences, of which 24% are seen a single time; about 3% belongs to the top ten. Germline V CDR1 and CDR2: SQVTM, ANQGSEA. This CDR3 comprises 13 residues. Trimming took off 6 bases at V and 6 bases at J, with 17 bases between the two ends. These data were also filed under a second study, of T cells expressing NK-cell markers.

The V call is TRBV29-1, the J call TRBJ1-1; D remains ambiguous. The clonotype comes from a woman aged 18 to 35 in good health. The sample consisted of CD4+ T cells sorted from blood. The CDR3 loop is CSVAAALVAEAFF. Written as DNA, the CDR3 is TGCAGCGTGGCGGCCGCTCTGGTTGCTGAAGCTTTCTTT.